Given below is one T cell receptor (beta chain) in context. What it binds is not known. The data belong to a study of shared clonotypes between healthy human individuals. In the study overall: Used for every donor were three CD4 naive, three CD4 memory, two CD8 naive and one CD8 memory plate.

The CDR3 is 15 amino acids. V lost 3 bases and J lost 7; bases outside the gene matches: 9. Germline V gene data show CDR1 as SGDLS and CDR2 as YYNGEE. Study findings and constraints: With few donors, the genetic and exposure-history diversity represented was limited.

Method: immunoSEQ multiplex PCR; TCRdb's copy keeps in-frame clones and lacks some. The data hold about 820,000 clones, with 80% to 95% observed a single time. Terminally differentiated effector memory CD45RA+ cells were excluded by CCR7 positive selection of CD45RO-negative cells. Each of the donors was a healthy adult who was HIV-negative and had not had a recent acute infection or vaccination. This sequence joins TRBV9 and TRBJ1-4; 7 bases align to TRBD1. The clonotype was recovered from a man between 25 and 39 years old in good health. The sequencing sample was made of naive CD8+ T cells sorted from blood. The CDR3 is CASSAHSGTVEKLFF. The DNA for the CDR3 is TGTGCCAGCAGCGCCCACTCCGGGACAGTTGAAAAACTGTTTTTT. The full variable domain, in which reference TRBV9 and TRBJ1-4 provide the parts outside the CDR3, is DSGVTQTPKHLITATGQRVTLRCSPRSGDLSVYWYQQSLDQGLQFLIQYYNGEERAKGNILERFSAQQFPDLHSELNLSSLELGDSALYFCASSAHSGTVEKLFFGSGTQLSVL.